The sequence of this T cell receptor beta chain was determined in a study of brain metastases from non-small cell lung cancer. This clone showed up just a few times. CDR3 length: 14 amino acids. Germline V gene data show CDR1 as SGHNT and CDR2 as YENEEA. Trimming took 0 bases from V and 3 from J, leaving 8 bases between them. The assay was immunoSEQ multiplex PCR, and TCRdb's table has in-frame clones only and misses some. Among 1,500 to 2,000 clones listed, 75% to 90% were seen once. The receptor was derived from a donor aged 40 or over with non-small cell lung cancer. What was sequenced was primary lung tumor tissue. The chain uses TRBV11-3 and TRBJ1-1, with a possible D match to TRBD1 (6 bases). The CDR3, as DNA: TGTGCCAGCAGCTTAGACAGGGGAGACACTGAAGCTTTCTTT. Its translation: CASSLDRGDTEAFF. The whole variable domain, filled in from reference TRBV11-3 and TRBJ1-1, reads EAGVVQSPRYKIIEKKQPVAFWCNPISGHNTLYWYLQNLGQGPELLIRYENEEAVDDSQLPKDRFSAERLKGVDSTLKIQPAELGDSAVYLCASSLDRGDTEAFFGQGTRLTVV.